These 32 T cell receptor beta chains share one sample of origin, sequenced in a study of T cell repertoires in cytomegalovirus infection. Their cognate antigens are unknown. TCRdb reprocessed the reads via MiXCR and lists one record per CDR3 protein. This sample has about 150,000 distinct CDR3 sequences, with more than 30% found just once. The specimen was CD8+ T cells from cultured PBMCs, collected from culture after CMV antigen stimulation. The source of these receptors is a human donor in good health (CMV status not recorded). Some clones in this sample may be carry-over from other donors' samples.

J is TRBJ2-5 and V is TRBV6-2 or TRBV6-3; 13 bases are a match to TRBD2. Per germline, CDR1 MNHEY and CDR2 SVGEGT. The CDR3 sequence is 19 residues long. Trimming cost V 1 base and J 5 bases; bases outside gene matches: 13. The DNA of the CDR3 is TGTGCCAGCAGTTACTTCGCCCTCGGACTAGCGGGGGTATCGGAGACCCAGTACTTC. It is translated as CASSYFALGLAGVSETQYF.

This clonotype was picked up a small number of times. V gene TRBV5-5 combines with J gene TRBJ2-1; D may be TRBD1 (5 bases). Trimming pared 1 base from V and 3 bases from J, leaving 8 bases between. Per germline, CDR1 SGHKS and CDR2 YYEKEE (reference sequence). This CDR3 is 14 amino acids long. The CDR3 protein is CASSLWQGYNEQFF. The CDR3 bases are TGTGCCAGCAGCTTGTGGCAGGGCTACAATGAGCAGTTCTTC.

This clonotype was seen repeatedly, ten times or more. CDR3 amino acids: CASSSSLPGQGYEQFF. The CDR3 DNA reads as TGTGCCAGCAGCTCGTCCCTACCGGGACAGGGCTATGAGCAGTTCTTC. This rearrangement joins TRBV7-7 to TRBJ2-1; 9 bases align to TRBD1. Germline values: CDR1 SSHAT, CDR2 FNYEAQ (reference sequence). This CDR3 has 16 amino acids. J was trimmed by 8 bases and V by 4 bases; bases with no gene match: 12.

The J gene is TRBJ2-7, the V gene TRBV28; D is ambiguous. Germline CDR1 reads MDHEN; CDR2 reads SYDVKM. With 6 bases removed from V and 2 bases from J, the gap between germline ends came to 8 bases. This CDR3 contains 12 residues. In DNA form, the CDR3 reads TGTGCCAGCAGCCTAGATGCCTACGAGCAGTACTTC. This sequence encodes CASSLDAYEQYF. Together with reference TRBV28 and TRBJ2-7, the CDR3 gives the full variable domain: DVKVTQSSRYLVKRTGEKVFLECVQDMDHENMFWYRQDPGLGLRLIYFSYDVKMKEKGDIPEGYSVSREKKERFSLILESASTNQTSMYLCASSLDAYEQYFGPGTRLTVT.

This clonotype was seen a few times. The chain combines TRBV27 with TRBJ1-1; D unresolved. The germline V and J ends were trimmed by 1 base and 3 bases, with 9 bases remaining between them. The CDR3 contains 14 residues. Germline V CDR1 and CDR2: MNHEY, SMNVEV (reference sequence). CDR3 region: CASSLYQEYTEAFF. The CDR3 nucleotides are TGTGCCAGCAGTTTATATCAGGAATACACTGAAGCTTTCTTT.

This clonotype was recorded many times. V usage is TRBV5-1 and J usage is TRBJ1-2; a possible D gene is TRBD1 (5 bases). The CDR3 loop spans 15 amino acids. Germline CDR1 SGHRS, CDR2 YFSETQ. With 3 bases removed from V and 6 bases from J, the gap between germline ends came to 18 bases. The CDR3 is CASSWEGTITNGYTF. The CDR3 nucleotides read TGCGCCAGCAGCTGGGAAGGGACGATCACGAATGGCTACACCTTC.

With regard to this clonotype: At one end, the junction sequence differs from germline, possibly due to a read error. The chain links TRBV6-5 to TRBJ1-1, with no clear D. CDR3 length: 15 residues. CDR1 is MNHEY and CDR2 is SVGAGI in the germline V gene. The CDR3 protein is CTSSRWGKSNTEAFF. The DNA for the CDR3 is TGTACCAGCAGTCGCTGGGGTAAATCCAACACTGAAGCTTTCTTT.

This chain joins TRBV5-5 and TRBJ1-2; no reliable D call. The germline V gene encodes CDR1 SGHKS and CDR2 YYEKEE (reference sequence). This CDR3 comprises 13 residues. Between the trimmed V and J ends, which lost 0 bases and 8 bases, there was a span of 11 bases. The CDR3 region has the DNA TGTGCCAGCAGCTTGGAGAGCGGGAACGGCTACACCTTC. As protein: CASSLESGNGYTF.

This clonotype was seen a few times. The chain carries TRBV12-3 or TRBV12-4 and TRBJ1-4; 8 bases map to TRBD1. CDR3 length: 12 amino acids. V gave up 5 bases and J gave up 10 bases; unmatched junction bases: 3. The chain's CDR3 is CASSPGTGKLFF. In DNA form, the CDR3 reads TGTGCCAGCAGTCCCGGGACAGGAAAACTGTTTTTT.

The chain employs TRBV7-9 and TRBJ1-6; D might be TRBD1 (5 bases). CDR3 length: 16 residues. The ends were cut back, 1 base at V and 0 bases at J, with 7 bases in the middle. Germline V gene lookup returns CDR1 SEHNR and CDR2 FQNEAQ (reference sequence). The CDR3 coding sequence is TGTGCCAGCAGCTTAGACAGGTCCTCCTATAATTCACCCCTCCACTTT. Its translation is CASSLDRSSYNSPLHF.

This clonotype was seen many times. The CDR3 nucleotides are TGCGCCAGCAGCCGTCGTTATACTGGGGACGAGCAGTACTTC. Residues: CASSRRYTGDEQYF. J is TRBJ2-7 and V is TRBV4-1; D unclear. In germline, CDR1 is MGHRA, CDR2 YSYEKL. Trimming cost V 4 bases and J 5 bases, with 15 bases left between them. This CDR3 spans 14 amino acids.

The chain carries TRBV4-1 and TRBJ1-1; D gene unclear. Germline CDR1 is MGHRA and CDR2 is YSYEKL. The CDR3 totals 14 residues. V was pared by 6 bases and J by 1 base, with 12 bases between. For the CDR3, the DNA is TGCGCCAGCAGTTCAACCTATGGGAACACTGAAGCTTTCTTT. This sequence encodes CASSSTYGNTEAFF.

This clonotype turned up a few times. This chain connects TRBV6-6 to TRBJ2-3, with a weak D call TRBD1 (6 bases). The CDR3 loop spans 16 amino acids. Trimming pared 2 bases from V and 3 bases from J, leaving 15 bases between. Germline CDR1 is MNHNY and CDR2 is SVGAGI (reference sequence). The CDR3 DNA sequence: TGTGCCAGCAGTTACCCGAGGGACAAATTAACAGATACGCAGTATTTT. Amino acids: CASSYPRDKLTDTQYF.

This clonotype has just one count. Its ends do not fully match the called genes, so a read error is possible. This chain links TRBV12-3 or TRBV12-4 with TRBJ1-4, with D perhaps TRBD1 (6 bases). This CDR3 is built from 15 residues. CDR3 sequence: CANSRRRDKDEKLFF. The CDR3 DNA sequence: TGTGCCAACAGTAGACGACGGGACAAGGATGAAAAACTGTTTTTT.

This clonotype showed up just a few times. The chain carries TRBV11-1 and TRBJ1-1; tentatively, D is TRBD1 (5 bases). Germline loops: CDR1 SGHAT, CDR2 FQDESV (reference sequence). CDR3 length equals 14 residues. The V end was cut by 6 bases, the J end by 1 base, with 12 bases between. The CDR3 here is CASSLQAPNTEAFF. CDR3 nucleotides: TGTGCCAGCAGTCTACAGGCGCCGAACACTGAAGCTTTCTTT. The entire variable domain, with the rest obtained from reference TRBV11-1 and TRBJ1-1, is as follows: EAEVAQSPRYKITEKSQAVAFWCDPISGHATLYWYRQILGQGPELLVQFQDESVVDDSQLPKDRFSAERLKGVDSTLKIQPAELGDSAMYLCASSLQAPNTEAFFGQGTRLTVV.

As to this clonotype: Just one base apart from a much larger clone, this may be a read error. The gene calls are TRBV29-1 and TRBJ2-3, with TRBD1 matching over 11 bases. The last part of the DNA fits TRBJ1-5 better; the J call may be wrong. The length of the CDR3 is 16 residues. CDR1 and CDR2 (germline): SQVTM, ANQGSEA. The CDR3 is CSVELGTGGIGNTQHF. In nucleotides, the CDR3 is TGCAGCGTGGAATTAGGGACAGGGGGAATCGGGAATACGCAGCATTTT.

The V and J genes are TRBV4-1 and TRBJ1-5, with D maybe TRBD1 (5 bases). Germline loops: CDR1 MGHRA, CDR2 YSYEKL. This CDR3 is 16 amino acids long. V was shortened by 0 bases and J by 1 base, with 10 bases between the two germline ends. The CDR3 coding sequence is TGCGCCAGCAGCCAAGAACCCCGGGACAGCAATCAGCCCCAGCATTTT. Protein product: CASSQEPRDSNQPQHF.

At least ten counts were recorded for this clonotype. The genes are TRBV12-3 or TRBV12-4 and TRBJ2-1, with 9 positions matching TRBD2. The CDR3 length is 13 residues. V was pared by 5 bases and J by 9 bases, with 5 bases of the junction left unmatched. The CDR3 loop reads CASSPGLASEQFF. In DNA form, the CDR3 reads TGTGCCAGCAGTCCGGGACTAGCTAGTGAGCAGTTCTTC.

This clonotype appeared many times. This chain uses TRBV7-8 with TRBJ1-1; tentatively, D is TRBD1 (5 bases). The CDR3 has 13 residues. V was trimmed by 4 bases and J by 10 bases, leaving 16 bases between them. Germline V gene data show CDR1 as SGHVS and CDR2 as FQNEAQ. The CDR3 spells CASSSSSGVGAFF. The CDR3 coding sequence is TGTGCCAGCAGCTCCTCCTCGGGGGTTGGAGCTTTCTTT. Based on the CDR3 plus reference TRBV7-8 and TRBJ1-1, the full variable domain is GAGVSQSPRYKVAKRGQDVALRCDPISGHVSLFWYQQALGQGPEFLTYFQNEAQLDKSGLPSDRFFAERPEGSVSTLKIQRTQQEDSAVYLCASSSSSGVGAFFGQGTRLTVV.

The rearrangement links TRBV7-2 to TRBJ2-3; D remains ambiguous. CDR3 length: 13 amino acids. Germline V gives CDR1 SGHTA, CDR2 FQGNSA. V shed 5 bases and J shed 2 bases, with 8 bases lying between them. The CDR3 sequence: CASSHWPTDTQYF. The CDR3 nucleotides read TGTGCCAGCAGCCATTGGCCCACAGATACGCAGTATTTT.

CDR3 sequence (DNA): TGCAGTGCTGCAACCCCCCCCCAGCAGGGCAGCTCGACAGATACGCAGTATTTT. It yields the protein CSAATPPQQGSSTDTQYF. This chain uses TRBV20-1 with TRBJ2-3, with a possible D match to TRBD1 (5 bases). The germline CDR1 and CDR2 sequences are DFQATT and SNEGSKA (reference sequence). V gave up 5 bases and J gave up 3 bases, with 27 bases separating them. The CDR3 runs 18 residues.

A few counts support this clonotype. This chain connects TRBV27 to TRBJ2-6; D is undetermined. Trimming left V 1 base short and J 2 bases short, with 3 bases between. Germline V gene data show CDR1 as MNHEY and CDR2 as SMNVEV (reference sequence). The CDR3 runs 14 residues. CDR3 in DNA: TGTGCCAGCAGTTTATTCGCTGGGGCCAACGTCCTGACTTTC. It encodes CASSLFAGANVLTF.

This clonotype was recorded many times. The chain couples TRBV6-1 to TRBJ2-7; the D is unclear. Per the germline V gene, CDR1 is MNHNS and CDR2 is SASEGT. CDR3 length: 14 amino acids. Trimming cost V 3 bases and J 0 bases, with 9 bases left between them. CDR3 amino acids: CASSDTPSSYEQYF. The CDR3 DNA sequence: TGTGCCAGCAGTGACACCCCCTCCTCCTACGAGCAGTACTTC.

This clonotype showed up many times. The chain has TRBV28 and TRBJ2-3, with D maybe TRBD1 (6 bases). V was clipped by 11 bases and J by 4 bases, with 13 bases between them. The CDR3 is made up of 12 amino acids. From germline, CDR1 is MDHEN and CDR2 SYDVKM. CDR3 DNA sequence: TGTGCCGTACACAGGGTTCCAGATACGCAGTATTTT. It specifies CAVHRVPDTQYF. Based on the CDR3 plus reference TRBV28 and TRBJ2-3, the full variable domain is DVKVTQSSRYLVKRTGEKVFLECVQDMDHENMFWYRQDPGLGLRLIYFSYDVKMKEKGDIPEGYSVSREKKERFSLILESASTNQTSMYLCAVHRVPDTQYFGPGTRLTVL.

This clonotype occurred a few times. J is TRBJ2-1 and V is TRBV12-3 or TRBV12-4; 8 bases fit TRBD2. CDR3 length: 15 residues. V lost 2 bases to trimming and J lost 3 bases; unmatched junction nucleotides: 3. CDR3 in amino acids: CASSLFSGDYNEQFF. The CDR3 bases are TGTGCCAGCAGTTTATTTAGCGGGGACTACAATGAGCAGTTCTTC.

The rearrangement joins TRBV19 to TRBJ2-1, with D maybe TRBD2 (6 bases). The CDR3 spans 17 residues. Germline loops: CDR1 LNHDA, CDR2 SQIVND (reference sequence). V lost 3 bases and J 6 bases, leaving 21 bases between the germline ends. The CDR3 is CASSIGSGGARANEQFF. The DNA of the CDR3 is TGTGCCAGTAGTATTGGTAGCGGAGGGGCCAGAGCCAATGAGCAGTTCTTC.

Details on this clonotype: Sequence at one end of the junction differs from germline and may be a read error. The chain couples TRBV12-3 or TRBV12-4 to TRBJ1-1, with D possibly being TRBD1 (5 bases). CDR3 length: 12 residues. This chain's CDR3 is CVSSQMGDEAFF. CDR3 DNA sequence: TGTGTCAGCAGTCAAATGGGGGATGAAGCTTTCTTT.

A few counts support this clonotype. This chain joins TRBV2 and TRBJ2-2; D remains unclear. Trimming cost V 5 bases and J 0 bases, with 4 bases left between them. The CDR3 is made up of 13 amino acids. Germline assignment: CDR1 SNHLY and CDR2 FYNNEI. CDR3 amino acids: CASSHTNTGELFF. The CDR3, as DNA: TGTGCCAGCAGTCACACGAACACCGGGGAGCTGTTTTTT. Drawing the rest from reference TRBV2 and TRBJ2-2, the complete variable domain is EPEVTQTPSHQVTQMGQEVILRCVPISNHLYFYWYRQILGQKVEFLVSFYNNEISEKSEIFDDQFSVERPDGSNFTLKIRSTKLEDSAMYFCASSHTNTGELFFGEGSRLTVL.

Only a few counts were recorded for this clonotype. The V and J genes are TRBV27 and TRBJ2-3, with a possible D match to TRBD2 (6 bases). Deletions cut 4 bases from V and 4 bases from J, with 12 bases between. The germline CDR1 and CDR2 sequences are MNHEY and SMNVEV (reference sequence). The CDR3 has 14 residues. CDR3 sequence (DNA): TGTGCCAGCAGTTACGGGACGGGGGCAGATACGCAGTATTTT. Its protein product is CASSYGTGADTQYF.

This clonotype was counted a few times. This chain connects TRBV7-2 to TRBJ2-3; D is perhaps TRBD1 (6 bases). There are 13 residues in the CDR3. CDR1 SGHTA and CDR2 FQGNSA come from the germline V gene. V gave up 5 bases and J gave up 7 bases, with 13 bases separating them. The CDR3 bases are TGTGCCAGCAGCCCCCAGGACAGTTATACGCAGTATTTT. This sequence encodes CASSPQDSYTQYF.

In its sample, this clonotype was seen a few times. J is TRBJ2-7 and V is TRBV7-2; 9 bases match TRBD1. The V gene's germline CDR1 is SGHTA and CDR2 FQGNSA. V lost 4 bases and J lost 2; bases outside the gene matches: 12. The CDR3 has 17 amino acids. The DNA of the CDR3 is TGTGCCAGCAGCTCTCCGGGACAGGGTACCCCACCCTACGAGCAGTACTTC. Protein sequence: CASSSPGQGTPPYEQYF.

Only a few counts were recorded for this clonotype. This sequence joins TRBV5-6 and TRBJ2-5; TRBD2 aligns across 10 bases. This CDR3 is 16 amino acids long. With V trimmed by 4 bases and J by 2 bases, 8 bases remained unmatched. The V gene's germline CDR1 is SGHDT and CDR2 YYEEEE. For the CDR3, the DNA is TGTGCCAGCAGCATACGACTAGCGGGTGATCAAGAGACCCAGTACTTC. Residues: CASSIRLAGDQETQYF.